This TCR beta chain is drawn from a study of blood T cell repertoires in COVID-19. Study details: Samples taken during acute and convalescent COVID-19 were collected in the United States, Italy and Spain. T cells, B-cell-depleted T cells, or PBMCs provided the cDNA or gDNA that served as material.

CDR3 size: 17 residues. Germline CDR1 LGHNA, CDR2 YNFKEQ. The V and J ends lost 0 bases and 4 bases, in that order; junction bases with no gene match: 11. In the authors' workflow: Researchers report that nucleated cell counts were estimated from reference gene primer amplification. The table came from immunoSEQ multiplex PCR; TCRdb's copy has only in-frame clones and leaves some out. From that table come the V and J calls and clone size; the DNA was used to work out D and trimming. The sample has 250,000 or so clones; roughly nine tenths are singletons. The rearrangement uses TRBV4-2 and TRBJ1-2; TRBD1 agrees at 7 bases. Material for sequencing was PBMCs or T cells enriched from blood (not recorded which). This sequence originates from a human donor in a cohort exposed to, infected with or recovered from COVID-19 (not recorded which). The donor label of this sample is uncertain. The CDR3 sequence is CASSQDRTGSSIYGYTF. The CDR3 bases are TGTGCCAGCAGCCAAGATAGGACAGGTTCCAGCATCTATGGCTACACCTTC.